This entry features one T cell receptor (beta chain) sequence. Its antigen is still unknown. Each diagnosis drew on symptoms, thyroxine, TRAb, thyroid ultrasound and orbital computed tomography findings. This entry is derived from a study of T cells in Graves' hyperthyroidism and ophthalmopathy. Findings and limits, study-wide: Ophthalmopathy and stable hyperthyroidism were separated by a 13 V-J model.

RNA transcripts were the template for amplifying TCR beta CDR3 regions. Using the HTBI primer set, a first-round RT-PCR was run on the TCR CDR3. One entry per CDR3 protein, called by TCRdb with MiXCR from the multiplex PCR reads. Found here are approximately 600,000 distinct CDR3 sequences, approximately 15% of them singletons; the top ten hold roughly 6.9%. The CDR3 has 15 residues. Germline lookup yields CDR1 MGHDK and CDR2 SYGVNS. Trimming at V came to 2 bases and at J to 5 bases, leaving 7 bases not matched to a gene. The chain links TRBV25-1 to TRBJ1-1, with 8 bases aligning to TRBD1. The TCR comes from a woman between 18 and 29 years old with Graves' ophthalmopathy. The sample taken for sequencing was blood. The CDR3 DNA follows: TGTGCCAGCAGTGAACCTACAGGGGGAAAGACTGAAGCTTTCTTT. The encoded protein is CASSEPTGGKTEAFF.